This TCR beta chain originates from a study of cytomegalovirus exposure and HLA in healthy donors. The CDR3 contains 16 residues. From germline, CDR1 is LNHDA and CDR2 SQIVND (reference sequence). V was clipped by 7 bases and J by 4 bases; unmatched bases: 12. This clone has just one count. The antigen is undetermined. Study outcomes and limitations: The study designated some 180 TCR beta chains cytomegalovirus-associated. Most sequenced TCRs were rare (though some public TCRs occurred in many donors).

PCR involved 60 Vbeta and 13 Jbeta primers. Measured with immunoSEQ multiplex PCR; TCRdb has only the in-frame clones, and not every one. The sample consists of around 50,000 clones, roughly 80% of them appearing once. The TCR originated in a man aged 40-49 years in good health and CMV-seronegative. This sequence joins TRBV19 and TRBJ1-5; 8 bases are a match to TRBD1. The material sequenced was PBMCs. As DNA, the CDR3 is TGTGCCAGTAACAACGGACAGGGAGGGCAAAATCAGCCCCAGCATTTT. Its translation: CASNNGQGGQNQPQHF.